These T cell receptor beta chains were read from a single sample in a study of PD-1 blockade in classical Hodgkin lymphoma. The assay was immunoSEQ multiplex PCR, and TCRdb's table has in-frame clones only and misses some. The top ten hold about 3.6% of the sample, which has 25,000 to 35,000 clones, around 72% seen once. The source material was peripheral blood mononuclear cells (PBMCs), sampled before the fourth cycle of nivolumab. The source is a human donor with classical Hodgkin lymphoma. Each CDR3 is given with its conserved first and last residue. A D gene is named only where the DNA matches it firmly. Clone size, where shown, is once, few, many, or a class for clones that have expanded.

.,TRBJ1-2,.,TRBV5-1,CASSPMGGHYGYTF,TGCGCCAGCAGCCCTATGGGGGGCCACTATGGCTACACCTTC
few,TRBJ2-3,TRBD2,TRBV7-2,CASSLSPSGRTQYF,TGTGCCAGCAGCTTATCCCCTAGCGGGAGAACGCAGTATTTT
medium-sized,TRBJ2-2,TRBD2,TRBV6-5,CASSHQREGAGELFF,TGTGCCAGCAGTCACCAGCGGGAGGGGGCCGGGGAGCTGTTTTTT
few,TRBJ1-5,TRBD1,TRBV2,CASSAIGTGVGQPQHF,TGTGCCAGCAGTGCTATCGGGACAGGGGTTGGTCAGCCCCAGCATTTT
.,TRBJ1-4,.,TRBV18,CASSPGAGLSEKLFF,TGTGCCAGCTCACCTGGGGCAGGGTTAAGCGAAAAACTGTTTTTT
once,TRBJ1-3,.,TRBV5-1,CASSLGQTSGNTIYF,TGCGCCAGCAGCTTGGGTCAAACCTCTGGAAACACCATATATTTT
few,TRBJ2-5,TRBD1,TRBV5-1,CASSWTGSGETQYF,TGCGCCAGCAGCTGGACAGGGAGTGGGGAGACCCAGTACTTC
once,TRBJ1-1,.,TRBV13,CASSLGDTEAFF,TGTGCCAGCAGCTTAGGAGACACTGAAGCTTTCTTT
.,TRBJ2-5,.,TRBV7-2,CASSSQTEKTQYF,TGTGCCAGCAGCTCCCAGACAGAGAAGACCCAGTACTTC
.,TRBJ2-2,.,TRBV14,CASSQVGPGELFF,TGTGCCAGCAGCCAAGTTGGGCCCGGGGAGCTGTTTTTT
.,TRBJ1-1,.,TRBV5-1,CASSLSGGPEAFF,TGCGCCAGCAGCTTGTCGGGAGGACCTGAAGCTTTCTTT
.,TRBJ1-4,.,TRBV6-1,CASSGFEVKLFF,TGTGCCAGCAGTGGCTTCGAGGTAAAACTGTTTTTT
.,TRBJ2-5,TRBD1,TRBV5-1,CASSLTGQQETQYF,TGCGCCAGCAGCCTGACAGGGCAGCAAGAGACCCAGTACTTC
.,TRBJ2-3,.,TRBV7-3,CASSLRGIFTDTQYF,TGTGCCAGCAGCTTAAGGGGTATCTTCACAGATACGCAGTATTTT
.,TRBJ1-2,.,TRBV7-8,CASSLGADYTF,TGTGCCAGCAGCTTAGGGGCAGACTACACCTTC
.,TRBJ2-6,.,TRBV5-1,CASSLAVPRSGANVLTF,TGCGCCAGCAGCTTGGCTGTACCCCGCTCTGGGGCCAACGTCCTGACTTTC
.,TRBJ2-5,TRBD1,TRBV5-1,CASSAPSGTGQETQYF,TGCGCCAGCAGCGCACCCTCAGGGACAGGACAAGAGACCCAGTACTTC
.,TRBJ2-4,.,TRBV5-1,CASSRDLRAENIQYF,TGCGCCAGCAGCCGGGATCTAAGAGCCGAAAACATTCAGTACTTC
once,TRBJ2-3,.,TRBV19,CASSIQGGSTDTQYF,TGTGCCAGTAGTATACAGGGAGGCAGCACAGATACGCAGTATTTT
.,TRBJ2-6,.,TRBV4-3,CASSQETFSGANVLTF,TGCGCCAGCAGCCAAGAGACATTCTCTGGGGCCAACGTCCTGACTTTC
.,TRBJ2-3,.,TRBV5-6,CASSGRVGDTQYF,TGTGCCAGCAGCGGAAGGGTTGGGGATACGCAGTATTTT
.,TRBJ1-5,TRBD1,TRBV18,CASSPGTGGNQPQHF,TGTGCCAGCTCACCAGGGACAGGGGGCAACCAGCCCCAGCATTTT
few,TRBJ2-7,TRBD1,TRBV7-9,CASIPRGGLAHEQYF,TGTGCCAGCATCCCCCGAGGGGGCCTCGCCCACGAGCAGTACTTC
.,TRBJ2-1,TRBD2,TRBV10-3,CAISPRAGGGLEQFF,TGTGCCATCAGCCCCCGCGCGGGGGGGGGCCTAGAGCAGTTCTTC
.,TRBJ1-3,.,TRBV4-3,CASSQDELPGNTIYF,TGCGCCAGCAGCCAAGATGAACTGCCTGGAAACACCATATATTTT
.,TRBJ2-1,.,TRBV5-1,CASSLARWNEQFF,TGCGCCAGCAGCTTGGCCAGGTGGAATGAGCAGTTCTTC
.,TRBJ1-4,TRBD1,TRBV7-9,CASGRGQGDEKLFF,TGTGCCAGCGGTAGGGGGCAGGGAGATGAAAAACTGTTTTTT
.,TRBJ2-7,.,TRBV28,CASNGGHEDEQYF,TGTGCCAGCAACGGGGGGCATGAGGACGAGCAGTACTTC
.,TRBJ1-6,.,TRBV30,CAWSVGSYNSPLHF,TGTGCCTGGAGTGTTGGCTCCTATAATTCACCCCTCCACTTT
.,TRBJ1-1,.,TRBV5-1,CASSLLTTHNTEAFF,TGCGCCAGCAGCTTGTTAACGACACACAACACTGAAGCTTTCTTT
.,TRBJ2-7,TRBD1,TRBV10-3,CAISTGQGGSYEQYF,TGTGCCATCAGTACCGGACAGGGGGGCTCCTACGAGCAGTACTTC
.,TRBJ2-3,.,TRBV2,CASRARDTGTDTQYF,TGTGCCAGCAGGGCCAGGGACACTGGCACAGATACGCAGTATTTT
.,TRBJ2-6,.,TRBV7-3,CASSLRPASFGSGANVLTF,TGTGCCAGCAGCTTAAGACCAGCCTCCTTTGGCTCTGGGGCCAACGTCCTGACTTTC
few,TRBJ2-3,TRBD2,TRBV6-1,CASSEALAGAPASTDTQYF,TGTGCCAGCAGTGAAGCCCTAGCGGGGGCTCCGGCTAGCACAGATACGCAGTATTTT
.,TRBJ2-3,TRBD2,TRBV4-2,CASSQSTSGGLDTQYF,TGTGCCAGCAGCCAGTCGACTAGCGGGGGGTTAGATACGCAGTATTTT
.,TRBJ2-7,TRBD2,TRBV7-3,CASSLTSGAYEQYF,TGTGCCAGCAGCCTGACTAGCGGGGCCTACGAGCAGTACTTC
.,TRBJ2-5,TRBD1,TRBV2,CASSTGQGLAETQYF,TGTGCCAGCAGTACCGGACAGGGACTCGCAGAGACCCAGTACTTC
few,TRBJ2-7,TRBD2,TRBV18,CASSLSELALYEQYF,TGTGCCAGCTCCCTCAGTGAACTAGCGCTTTACGAGCAGTACTTC
few,TRBJ2-1,.,TRBV14,CASSREFLQWDAEQFF,TGTGCCAGCAGCCGAGAATTCCTACAATGGGACGCGGAGCAGTTCTTC
.,TRBJ2-5,.,TRBV6-5,CASSFDNQPTETQYF,TGTGCCAGCAGCTTTGACAACCAGCCCACAGAGACCCAGTACTTC
.,TRBJ2-1,.,TRBV6-6,CASSYVTNNEQFF,TGTGCCAGCAGTTACGTTACAAACAATGAGCAGTTCTTC
.,TRBJ2-2,TRBD2,TRBV28,CASSPSGGTGELFF,TGTGCCAGCAGCCCTAGCGGGGGGACCGGGGAGCTGTTTTTT
medium-sized,TRBJ1-2,TRBD1,TRBV7-9,CASSFPTGIYGYTF,TGTGCCAGCAGCTTCCCGACAGGGATCTATGGCTACACCTTC
few,TRBJ1-1,.,TRBV7-9,CASSLEGTKNTEAFF,TGTGCCAGCAGCTTAGAAGGGACAAAGAACACTGAAGCTTTCTTT
.,TRBJ1-2,.,TRBV5-4,CASSPTPGANGYTF,TGTGCCAGCAGCCCCACACCGGGGGCTAATGGCTACACCTTC
.,TRBJ2-2,TRBD1,TRBV13,CASSLRQGNTGELFF,TGTGCCAGCAGCTTAAGACAGGGGAACACCGGGGAGCTGTTTTTT
.,TRBJ1-1,TRBD1,TRBV7-2,CASSLVQDRGFEAFF,TGTGCCAGCAGCTTAGTTCAGGACAGGGGTTTTGAGGCTTTCTTT
few,TRBJ1-1,.,TRBV4-3,CASSQDLENTEAFF,TGCGCCAGCAGCCAAGATCTGGAGAACACTGAAGCTTTCTTT
.,TRBJ1-5,TRBD1,TRBV19,CATRTGGNQPQHF,TGTGCCACCAGGACAGGGGGCAATCAGCCCCAGCATTTT
.,TRBJ2-7,.,TRBV30,CAWTRGLWDEQYF,TGTGCCTGGACCAGGGGACTCTGGGACGAGCAGTACTTC
.,TRBJ2-3,.,TRBV13,CASSLERAPPDTQYF,TGTGCCAGCAGCTTAGAAAGGGCTCCTCCGGATACGCAGTATTTT
.,TRBJ2-3,.,TRBV7-8,CASSPGVGTDTQYF,TGTGCCAGCAGCCCAGGGGTTGGCACAGATACGCAGTATTTT
once,TRBJ2-7,TRBD1,TRBV6-1,CATALNRGPYEQYF,TGTGCCACCGCTCTAAACAGGGGACCCTACGAGCAGTACTTC
.,TRBJ2-6,TRBD1,TRBV28,CASKERDRVNAGANVLTF,TGTGCCAGCAAAGAGAGGGACAGGGTAAACGCTGGGGCCAACGTCCTGACTTTC